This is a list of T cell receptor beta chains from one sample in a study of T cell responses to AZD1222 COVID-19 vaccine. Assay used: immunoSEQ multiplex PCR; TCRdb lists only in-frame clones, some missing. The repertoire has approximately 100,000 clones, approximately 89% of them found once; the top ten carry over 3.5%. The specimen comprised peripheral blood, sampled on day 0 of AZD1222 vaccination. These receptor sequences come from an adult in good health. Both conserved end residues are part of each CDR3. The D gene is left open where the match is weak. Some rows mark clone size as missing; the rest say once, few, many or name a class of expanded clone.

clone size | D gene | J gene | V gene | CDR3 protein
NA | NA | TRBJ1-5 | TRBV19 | CASSFGPSILSNQPQHF
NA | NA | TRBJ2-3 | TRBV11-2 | CASSFQFGMGSTDTQYF
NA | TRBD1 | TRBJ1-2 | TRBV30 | CAWRPRDRGRLDYGYTF
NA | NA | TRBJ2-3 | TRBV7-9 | CASSQILTDTQYF
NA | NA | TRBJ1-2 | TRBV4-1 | CASSPQMADYGYTF
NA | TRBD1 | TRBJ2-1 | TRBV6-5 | CASSYDRGMYNEQFF
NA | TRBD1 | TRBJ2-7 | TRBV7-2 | CASSFILSPGQGYEQYF
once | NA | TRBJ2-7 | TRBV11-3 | CASSHGRTYEQYF
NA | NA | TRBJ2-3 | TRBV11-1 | CASSLWGTRTDTQYF
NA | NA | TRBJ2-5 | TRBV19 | CASSINSETQYF
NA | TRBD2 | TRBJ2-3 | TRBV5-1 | CASSLGTSGGRNTDTQYF
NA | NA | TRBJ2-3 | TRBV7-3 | CASSPGPLEDTQYF
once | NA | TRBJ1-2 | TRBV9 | CASRGPNYGYTF
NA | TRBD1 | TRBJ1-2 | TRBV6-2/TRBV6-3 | CASSRPAQGTYGYTF
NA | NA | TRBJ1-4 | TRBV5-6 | CASSNQGPANEKLFF
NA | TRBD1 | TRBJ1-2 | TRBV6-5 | CASSYSIYRGGYTF
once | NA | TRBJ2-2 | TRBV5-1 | CASSSAGPGHFQTGELFF
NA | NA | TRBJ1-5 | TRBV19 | CASTHRRQINQPQHF
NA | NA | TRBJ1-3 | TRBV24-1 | CATSDYRAGNTIYF
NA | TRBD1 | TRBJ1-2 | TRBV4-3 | CASSQDETGPPRYGYTF
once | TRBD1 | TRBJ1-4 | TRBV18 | CASSPSQGAGEKLFF
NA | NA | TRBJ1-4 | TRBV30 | CAWRETGSIQKLFF
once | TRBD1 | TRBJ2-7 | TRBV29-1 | CSVEDEGQGIYEQYF
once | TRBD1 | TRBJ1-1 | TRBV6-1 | CASSEITGTGRVFF
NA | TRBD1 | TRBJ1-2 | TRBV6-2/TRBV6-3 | CASSYGTGGGYGYTF
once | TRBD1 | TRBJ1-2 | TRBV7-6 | CASSKLEGAGLPF
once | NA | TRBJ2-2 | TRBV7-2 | CASSLVFNTGELFF
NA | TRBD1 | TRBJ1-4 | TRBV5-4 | CASSLGGEGEKLFF
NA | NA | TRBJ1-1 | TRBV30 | CAWRTAMNTEAFF
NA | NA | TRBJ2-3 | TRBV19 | CASSPPFGQGMTDTQYF
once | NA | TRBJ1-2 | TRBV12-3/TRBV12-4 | CASSLGNYGYTF
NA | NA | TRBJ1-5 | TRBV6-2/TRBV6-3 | CASSYGEVGGNQPQHF
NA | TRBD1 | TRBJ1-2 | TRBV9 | CASSQGGRGGYTF